This record covers a single T cell receptor beta chain. Germline V CDR1 and CDR2: ENHRY, SYGVKD. V lost 6 bases and J 3 bases, leaving 6 bases between the germline ends. The CDR3 is 11 amino acids. This sample was included in a study of identical twins. TCRdb re-derived calls from the 5' RACE reads in MiXCR, one entry per CDR3 protein. The sample consists of approximately 680,000 distinct CDR3 sequences, just over 7% of them appearing once. These records were also assigned to another study, of yellow fever vaccine responses in identical twins.

What was sequenced was PBMCs. The chain carries TRBV10-3 and TRBJ2-7, with D unresolved. This TCR was sampled from a woman aged 18-29 years in good health. The CDR3 is CAIRGDYEQYF. The CDR3 DNA follows: TGTGCCATCAGAGGAGACTACGAGCAGTACTTC.